These 9 T cell receptor beta chains were sequenced from one sample in a study of identical twins. TCRdb processed the 5' RACE reads anew with MiXCR; each CDR3 protein has one entry. Seen here are hundreds of thousands of distinct CDR3 sequences, 20% to 25% observed once, and the top ten hold 0.4% to 0.6%. Another study also made use of these data, one on yellow fever vaccine responses in identical twins.

Material: CD4+ T cells sorted from blood. These receptors all come from a woman between 18 and 29 years old in good health.

V usage is TRBV10-3 and J usage is TRBJ1-4; the D is unclear. Germline V gene lookup returns CDR1 ENHRY and CDR2 SYGVKD. The V end lost 2 bases, the J end lost 12 bases, and 10 bases lay between the germline ends. CDR3 length equals 12 residues. The CDR3 is CAISEHAEELFF. CDR3 sequence (DNA): TGTGCCATCAGTGAGCACGCGGAGGAACTGTTTTTT.

This chain links TRBV29-1 with TRBJ2-2, with D unclear. Germline CDR1 SQVTM, CDR2 ANQGSEA. The CDR3 totals 15 residues. Trimming cost V 7 bases and J 2 bases, with 17 bases left between them. The CDR3: CSARFKGYNTGELFF. CDR3 coding DNA: TGCAGCGCCCGCTTTAAAGGGTATAACACCGGGGAGCTGTTTTTT.

As DNA, the CDR3 is TGCGCCAGTTCATCGGGAGGGCCTAACGACGAGCAGTACTTC. It yields the protein CASSSGGPNDEQYF. V and J are TRBV5-1 and TRBJ2-7; TRBD2 matches at 8 bases. The CDR3 has 14 residues. Trimming cost V 8 bases and J 5 bases; bases outside gene matches: 12. CDR1 is SGHRS, CDR2 YFSETQ, per germline.

The V call is TRBV20-1, the J call TRBJ2-2; D is tentatively TRBD1 or TRBD2 (6 bases each). Germline V gene lookup returns CDR1 DFQATT and CDR2 SNEGSKA (reference sequence). V shed 0 bases and J shed 4 bases, with 9 bases lying between them. The CDR3 runs to 14 residues. The CDR3 here is CSARERGVTGELFF. CDR3 DNA sequence: TGCAGTGCTAGAGAGAGGGGGGTCACCGGGGAGCTGTTTTTT.

This clonotype was counted only a few times. The chain joins TRBV5-1 to TRBJ2-7; TRBD2 aligns across 7 bases. The germline V gene encodes CDR1 SGHRS and CDR2 YFSETQ. V was pared by 1 base and J by 0 bases, with 4 bases of the junction left unmatched. CDR3 size: 15 residues. The CDR3 coding sequence is TGCGCCAGCAGCTTGTGTTCTAGCGGCTCCTACGAGCAGTACGTC. It encodes CASSLCSSGSYEQYV.

The chain carries TRBV12-3 or TRBV12-4 and TRBJ1-1; tentative D call: TRBD1 (6 bases). The CDR3 is made up of 16 amino acids. The germline V and J ends were trimmed by 6 bases and 1 base, with 18 bases remaining between them. In DNA form, the CDR3 reads TGTGCCAGCAGCCCTAGGGGGGAGGTCCGGAACACTGAAGCTTTCTTT. Amino acid sequence: CASSPRGEVRNTEAFF.

This clonotype has just a few counts. The genes are TRBV12-3 or TRBV12-4 and TRBJ1-5; D unresolved. Trimming shortened V by 6 bases and J by 6 bases, and 12 bases separated the two germline ends. There are 13 residues in the CDR3. Here the CDR3 reads CASRSLGSQPQHF. For the CDR3, the DNA is TGTGCCAGCAGATCTCTAGGGAGTCAGCCCCAGCATTTT.

The chain employs TRBV7-8 and TRBJ2-7, with D perhaps matching TRBD1 (8 bases). V was pared by 6 bases and J by 4 bases, with 25 bases between. CDR3 length: 17 amino acids. Germline V gene data show CDR1 as SGHVS and CDR2 as FQNEAQ. The CDR3 DNA sequence: TGTGCCAGCAGTCACAGCGGGACAGGCGATATACCATACGAGCAGTACTTC. Protein sequence: CASSHSGTGDIPYEQYF. Using reference TRBV7-8 and TRBJ2-7 for the parts outside the CDR3, the full variable domain is GAGVSQSPRYKVAKRGQDVALRCDPISGHVSLFWYQQALGQGPEFLTYFQNEAQLDKSGLPSDRFFAERPEGSVSTLKIQRTQQEDSAVYLCASSHSGTGDIPYEQYFGPGTRLTVT.

This clonotype came up a few times. The chain combines TRBV12-5 with TRBJ2-2, with 8 bases identical to TRBD2. V shed 8 bases, J shed 4 bases, and the junction held 18 bases outside the gene matches. The CDR3 length is 18 residues. Looked up from germline, CDR1 is LGHNT and CDR2 is FRNRAP. DNA of the CDR3: TGTGCTAGTCGACAAAGGAATAGCGGGGTCGGGAGCACCGGGGAGCTGTTTTTT. The encoded protein is CASRQRNSGVGSTGELFF.